The 5 T cell receptor beta chains given below trace back to one sample, sequenced in a study of T cells after yellow fever vaccination. One entry per CDR3 protein, called by TCRdb with MiXCR from the 5' RACE reads. The sample lists about 550,000 distinct CDR3 sequences, 15% to 20% occurring once. Sample: PBMCs, taken 15 days after the yellow fever booster vaccination. The receptors were sampled from a man aged 25 to 40 who received the YFV17D yellow fever vaccine.

Only a few counts were recorded for this clonotype. V gene TRBV12-3 or TRBV12-4 combines with J gene TRBJ1-1; no clear D. This CDR3 spans 11 amino acids. Trimming pared 1 base from V and 11 bases from J, leaving 8 bases between. This CDR3 reads CASSLEAPAFF. The CDR3, as DNA: TGTGCCAGCAGTTTAGAGGCCCCGGCTTTCTTT.

This clonotype was detected only a few times. The chain is built from TRBV7-2 and TRBJ2-1; D possibly corresponds to TRBD1 (5 bases). Germline CDR1 and CDR2: SGHTA and FQGNSA. V shed 5 bases and J shed 0 bases, with 11 bases lying between them. CDR3 size: 15 residues. The CDR3 loop is CASSQQEPSYNEQFF. The CDR3 DNA is TGTGCCAGCAGCCAACAGGAGCCCTCCTACAATGAGCAGTTCTTC.

V is TRBV5-6 and J is TRBJ1-1; a weak D match, TRBD1 (6 bases). Germline V gene lookup returns CDR1 SGHDT and CDR2 YYEEEE. The CDR3 consists of 14 residues. V was pared by 7 bases and J by 5 bases, with 18 bases between. The CDR3: CASGNRQAGTEAFF. CDR3 nucleotide sequence: TGTGCCAGCGGGAACAGACAGGCGGGGACTGAAGCTTTCTTT.

Only a few counts were recorded for this clonotype. V usage is TRBV7-9 and J usage is TRBJ2-3, with 7 positions matching TRBD2. Germline CDR1 reads SEHNR; CDR2 reads FQNEAQ (reference sequence). This CDR3 spans 15 amino acids. The V and J ends lost 5 bases and 7 bases, in that order; junction bases with no gene match: 12. CDR3 DNA sequence: TGTGCCAGCAGCGTTTCTAGCGGAGGAGGGAATACGCAGTATTTT. Encoded protein: CASSVSSGGGNTQYF.

The chain links TRBV20-1 to TRBJ2-3; D ambiguous. CDR1 DFQATT and CDR2 SNEGSKA come from the germline V gene (reference sequence). This CDR3 has 13 amino acids. V shed 3 bases and J shed 5 bases, with 12 bases lying between them. The CDR3, as DNA: TGCAGTGCTAGCCCAGGTGGGTTAGATACGCAGTATTTT. Translation gives CSASPGGLDTQYF.